Presented here are 12 T cell receptor beta chains from one specimen sequenced in a study of blood T cell repertoires in COVID-19. Sequencing was performed with immunoSEQ multiplex PCR; in TCRdb, only in-frame clones are kept and a portion is missing. The sample records under 95,000 clones, 70% to 90% being singletons. Sequenced: peripheral blood. These receptors were taken from a man between 60 and 75 years old with acute or convalescent COVID-19.

This clone was detected only a few times. The chain employs TRBV5-1 and TRBJ1-2; D not resolved. Per germline, CDR1 SGHRS and CDR2 YFSETQ. V was cut by 0 bases and J by 3 bases, with 9 bases left in between. This CDR3 spans 14 amino acids. CDR3 loop: CASSLGYEDYGYTF. The DNA of the CDR3 is TGCGCCAGCAGCTTGGGGTACGAGGACTATGGCTACACCTTC. Variable domain in full (rest from reference TRBV5-1 and TRBJ1-2): KAGVTQTPRYLIKTRGQQVTLSCSPISGHRSVSWYQQTPGQGLQFLFEYFSETQRNKGNFPGRFSGRQFSNSRSEMNVSTLELGDSALYLCASSLGYEDYGYTFGSGTRLTVV.

The gene calls are TRBV10-3 and TRBJ2-7, with 10 bases identical to TRBD1. V shed 4 bases and J 5 bases; nucleotides not matched to a gene: 2. This CDR3 region has 13 residues. CDR1 and CDR2 (germline): ENHRY, SYGVKD. The CDR3 bases are TGTGCCATCAGTGGACAGGGGGCCGACGAGCAGTACTTC. It specifies CAISGQGADEQYF.

This chain uses TRBV5-1 with TRBJ1-1, with no clear D. The CDR3 covers 13 residues. Deletions cut 0 bases from V and 1 base from J, with 4 bases between. CDR1 is SGHRS and CDR2 is YFSETQ in the germline V gene. CDR3 bases: TGCGCCAGCAGCTTGGAACAGAACACTGAAGCTTTCTTT. Its protein product is CASSLEQNTEAFF. Full variable domain (remainder filled in from reference TRBV5-1 and TRBJ1-1): KAGVTQTPRYLIKTRGQQVTLSCSPISGHRSVSWYQQTPGQGLQFLFEYFSETQRNKGNFPGRFSGRQFSNSRSEMNVSTLELGDSALYLCASSLEQNTEAFFGQGTRLTVV.

The chain is built from TRBV5-1 and TRBJ1-4, with TRBD1 identical over 7 bases. V lost 4 bases, J lost 3 bases, and 6 bases stayed unmatched. CDR1 and CDR2 from the germline V gene are SGHRS and YFSETQ. The CDR3 length is 15 residues. This chain's CDR3 is CASSRTGAPNEKLFF. The CDR3 DNA sequence: TGCGCCAGCAGCAGAACAGGGGCCCCTAATGAAAAACTGTTTTTT. Combining the CDR3 with reference TRBV5-1 and TRBJ1-4 gives the whole variable domain KAGVTQTPRYLIKTRGQQVTLSCSPISGHRSVSWYQQTPGQGLQFLFEYFSETQRNKGNFPGRFSGRQFSNSRSEMNVSTLELGDSALYLCASSRTGAPNEKLFFGSGTQLSVL.

This chain links TRBV7-9 with TRBJ1-2, with 8 bases matching TRBD1. Germline V gene data show CDR1 as SEHNR and CDR2 as FQNEAQ (reference sequence). V dropped 3 bases and J dropped 7; count of bases not matched to a gene: 10. This CDR3 is built from 15 residues. The CDR3 loop is CASSFLDRGGRGYTF. The CDR3 bases are TGTGCCAGCAGCTTTCTTGACAGGGGAGGACGTGGCTACACCTTC.

The chain carries TRBV3-1 (or the pseudogene TRBV3-2) and TRBJ1-2; 7 bases agree with TRBD1. V lost 2 bases, J lost 0 bases, and 12 bases stayed unmatched. The CDR3 length is 18 residues. Per the germline V gene, CDR1 is LGHDT and CDR2 is YNNKEL (reference sequence). This CDR3 is CASSQPLRDSLSNYGYTF. The CDR3 DNA reads TGTGCCAGCAGCCAACCTCTCCGGGACAGTTTATCTAACTATGGCTACACCTTC.

This sequence joins TRBV11-2 and TRBJ2-2; a possible D gene is TRBD1 (5 bases). Germline CDR1 and CDR2: SGHAT and FQNNGV. Trimming stripped 4 bases from V and 0 bases from J, with 9 bases between. CDR3 length: 15 residues. The CDR3 DNA reads as TGTGCCAGCAGCTCGCGACAGCCGAACACCGGGGAGCTGTTTTTT. Encoded protein: CASSSRQPNTGELFF.

V is TRBV19 and J is TRBJ2-2; 8 bases map to TRBD1. The CDR3 covers 13 residues. Germline V gene data show CDR1 as LNHDA and CDR2 as SQIVND (reference sequence). J was trimmed by 6 bases and V by 5 bases; bases with no gene match: 2. Written as DNA, the CDR3 is TGTGCCAGTAGTGCGACAGGGGCCGGGGAGCTGTTTTTT. Residues: CASSATGAGELFF. Full variable domain (outside the CDR3, taken from reference TRBV19 and TRBJ2-2): DGGITQSPKYLFRKEGQNVTLSCEQNLNHDAMYWYRQDPGQGLRLIYYSQIVNDFQKGDIAEGYSVSREKKESFPLTVTSAQKNPTAFYLCASSATGAGELFFGEGSRLTVL.

This rearrangement joins TRBV7-6 to TRBJ2-1; a weak D match, TRBD2 (5 bases). Germline assignment: CDR1 SGHVS and CDR2 FNYEAQ. The CDR3 covers 13 residues. With 5 bases removed from V and 7 bases from J, the gap between germline ends came to 12 bases. The CDR3: CASSDSLGNEQFF. DNA of the CDR3: TGTGCCAGCAGCGACTCACTAGGGAATGAGCAGTTCTTC. Filled out from reference TRBV7-6 and TRBJ2-1, the complete variable domain reads GAGVSQSPRYKVTKRGQDVALRCDPISGHVSLYWYRQALGQGPEFLTYFNYEAQQDKSGLPNDRFSAERPEGSISTLTIQRTEQRDSAMYRCASSDSLGNEQFFGPGTRLTVL.

The chain carries TRBV7-2 and TRBJ2-1, with 7 bases aligning to TRBD2. Trimming took 5 bases from V and 1 from J; bases not matched to a gene: 5. The CDR3 has 15 amino acids. From germline, CDR1 is SGHTA and CDR2 FQGNSA. CDR3 in DNA: TGTGCCAGCAGCCCAGCGGGAATATCCTACAATGAGCAGTTCTTC. This encodes CASSPAGISYNEQFF.

This chain connects TRBV29-1 to TRBJ1-5; tentative D call: TRBD1 (6 bases). The CDR3 runs to 13 residues. Trimming pared 6 bases from V and 6 bases from J, leaving 15 bases between. Germline CDR1 SQVTM, CDR2 ANQGSEA. The CDR3 sequence: CSVGWGRGQPQHF. The DNA for the CDR3 is TGCAGCGTCGGGTGGGGGCGCGGTCAGCCCCAGCATTTT. Using reference TRBV29-1 and TRBJ1-5 for the parts outside the CDR3, the full variable domain is SAVISQKPSRDICQRGTSLTIQCQVDSQVTMMFWYRQQPGQSLTLIATANQGSEATYESGFVIDKFPISRPNLTFSTLTVSNMSPEDSSIYLCSVGWGRGQPQHFGDGTRLSIL.

This clone has a handful of counts. This chain joins TRBV4-3 and TRBJ1-5; no clear D. CDR3 length equals 13 residues. Germline assignment: CDR1 LGHNA and CDR2 YSLEER. The V end was cut by 0 bases, the J end by 5 bases, with 5 bases between. This chain's CDR3 is CASSQDLYQPQHF. In DNA, the CDR3 is TGCGCCAGCAGCCAAGATCTGTATCAGCCCCAGCATTTT.